Presented here are 24 T cell receptor beta chains from one specimen sequenced in a study of monozygotic twins with cystic fibrosis. Here immunoSEQ multiplex PCR was the method, and the copy in TCRdb shows in-frame clones only, minus some. The sample lists fewer than 20,000 clones; roughly 89% were seen once. The sequenced sample consisted of blood. The source of these receptors is a girl aged 2-10 years with cystic fibrosis.

This chain uses TRBV5-6 with TRBJ1-1; tentative D call: TRBD1 (5 bases). The V gene lost 4 bases and the J gene lost 0 bases, with 10 bases spanning the gap. The CDR3 contains 14 residues. Germline V gives CDR1 SGHDT, CDR2 YYEEEE. Written as DNA, the CDR3 is TGTGCCAGCAGCCCCCCAGGGCTGAACACTGAAGCTTTCTTT. This translates into CASSPPGLNTEAFF.

The chain uses TRBV6-5 and TRBJ2-7, with 10 bases that match TRBD1. J was trimmed by 6 bases and V by 5 bases; bases with no gene match: 7. CDR1 is MNHEY, CDR2 SVGAGI, per germline. This CDR3 is built from 14 residues. Written as DNA, the CDR3 is TGTGCCAGCAGTCCATCCGGGACAGGGGTCGAGCAGTACTTC. It specifies CASSPSGTGVEQYF.

This sequence joins TRBV30 and TRBJ2-7, with a tentative D call TRBD2 (5 bases). The CDR3 runs to 12 residues. The V end lost 0 bases, the J end lost 4 bases, and 7 bases lay between the germline ends. Germline V lookup: CDR1 GTSNPN, CDR2 SVGIG (reference sequence). Written as DNA, the CDR3 is TGTGCCTGGAGTGTACGGGGTTACGAGCAGTACTTC. Its protein is CAWSVRGYEQYF.

V and J are TRBV7-2 and TRBJ1-1; a possible D gene is TRBD1 (5 bases). Trimming cost V 1 base and J 4 bases, with 16 bases left between them. The CDR3 contains 16 residues. Germline CDR1 reads SGHTA; CDR2 reads FQGNSA. CDR3 residues: CASSLVEYRGVTEAFF. The CDR3, as DNA: TGTGCCAGCAGCTTAGTTGAGTATCGAGGGGTCACTGAAGCTTTCTTT.

This clone was recorded only once. The genes are TRBV19 and TRBJ1-6; 8 bases match TRBD1. CDR1 and CDR2 from the germline V gene are LNHDA and SQIVND (reference sequence). V was pared by 3 bases and J by 7 bases, with 2 bases of the junction left unmatched. The CDR3 sequence is 14 residues long. The CDR3 spells CASSMDRENSPLHF. The CDR3 DNA reads TGTGCCAGTAGTATGGACAGGGAGAATTCACCCCTCCACTTT.

This clone was detected only a few times. The CDR3, as DNA: TGTGCCAGCAGCTTAGATCGCCTCAGGGCCGGTGGCTACACCTTC. It codes for CASSLDRLRAGGYTF. The rearrangement links TRBV11-2 to TRBJ1-2; tentative D call: TRBD1 (5 bases). CDR1 SGHAT and CDR2 FQNNGV come from the germline V gene. The CDR3 runs to 15 residues. The ends were cut back, 0 bases at V and 7 bases at J, with 15 bases in the middle.

This chain connects TRBV28 to TRBJ1-2; 10 bases are a match to TRBD1. Germline V CDR1 and CDR2: MDHEN, SYDVKM. V gave up 3 bases and J gave up 2 bases; unmatched junction bases: 3. This CDR3 is 15 amino acids long. This CDR3 is CASSLTGGINYGYTF. CDR3 DNA: TGTGCCAGCAGTTTGACAGGGGGCATCAACTATGGCTACACCTTC.

The chain is built from TRBV28 and TRBJ1-5; 8 bases agree with TRBD1. Per the germline V gene, CDR1 is MDHEN and CDR2 is SYDVKM. The CDR3 is 17 amino acids. V dropped 3 bases and J dropped 6; count of bases not matched to a gene: 13. CDR3 in amino acids: CASSFRPTGEMGQPQHF. In nucleotides, the CDR3 is TGTGCCAGCAGTTTTCGTCCGACAGGGGAGATGGGTCAGCCCCAGCATTTT.

CDR3 nucleotides: TGTGCCAGCAGTGAAGCATGGGGGAATAATTCACCCCTCCACTTT. Protein product: CASSEAWGNNSPLHF. The chain links TRBV6-1 to TRBJ1-6; maybe TRBD1 (5 bases). Trimming took off 0 bases at V and 5 bases at J, with 8 bases between the two ends. Looked up from germline, CDR1 is MNHNS and CDR2 is SASEGT. The CDR3 sequence is 15 residues long.

This clone came up a few times. The CDR3 DNA follows: TGTGCCAGCAGCTTAGGCGCCTACGAGCAGTACTTC. This encodes CASSLGAYEQYF. The chain recombines TRBV11-2 with TRBJ2-7; D uncertain. This CDR3 has 12 residues. Trimming took off 1 base at V and 2 bases at J, with 3 bases between the two ends. Germline V gene lookup returns CDR1 SGHAT and CDR2 FQNNGV.

The chain recombines TRBV7-9 with TRBJ2-7, with 8 bases aligning to TRBD1. CDR3 length equals 17 residues. Germline values: CDR1 SEHNR, CDR2 FQNEAQ (reference sequence). The junction had 14 bases not matched to a gene; V was cut back by 1 base and J by 6 bases. This CDR3 is CASSLDRTGLQTGEQYF. The CDR3 DNA reads TGTGCCAGCAGCTTAGATAGGACAGGGTTGCAGACGGGCGAGCAGTACTTC.

This chain connects TRBV21-1 to TRBJ1-2. TRBV21-1 is a documented pseudogene. This CDR3 region has 14 residues. The CDR3 coding sequence is TGTGCCAGCAGCAAAGGCGGTGACTTCTATGGCTACACCTTC. This gives the protein CASSKGGDFYGYTF.

This chain links TRBV28 with TRBJ2-5; possible D gene TRBD1, 6 bases. Trimming took 5 bases from V and 5 from J, leaving 15 bases between them. The CDR3 contains 14 residues. The germline gives CDR1 MDHEN, CDR2 SYDVKM. The CDR3 nucleotides are TGTGCCAGCAGTCCACGACAGGACGGCGAGACCCAGTACTTC. Amino acids: CASSPRQDGETQYF. The full variable domain, completed using reference TRBV28 and TRBJ2-5, is DVKVTQSSRYLVKRTGEKVFLECVQDMDHENMFWYRQDPGLGLRLIYFSYDVKMKEKGDIPEGYSVSREKKERFSLILESASTNQTSMYLCASSPRQDGETQYFGPGTRLLVL.

V and J are TRBV2 and TRBJ2-1, with D maybe TRBD1 (5 bases). The ends were cut back, 6 bases at V and 8 bases at J, with 14 bases in the middle. There are 13 residues in the CDR3. Germline V CDR1 and CDR2: SNHLY, FYNNEI. The CDR3 nucleotides read TGTGCCAGCAGGAAGGATCAGGGCCATGAGCAGTTCTTC. Residues: CASRKDQGHEQFF.

The chain carries TRBV21-1 and TRBJ1-2. TRBV21-1 is termed a pseudogene. This CDR3 is 15 amino acids long. Here the CDR3 DNA reads TGTGCCAGCAGCAAGTTGGGGGTACCTAACTATGGCTACACCTTC. It yields the protein CASSKLGVPNYGYTF.

The chain uses TRBV14 and TRBJ1-1; 7 nucleotides agree with TRBD1. Germline values: CDR1 SGHDN, CDR2 FVKESK. The CDR3 sequence is 16 residues long. The junction had 10 bases not matched to a gene; V was cut back by 4 bases and J by 2 bases. CDR3 region: CASSPGQAVGNTEAFF. Here the CDR3 DNA reads TGTGCCAGCAGCCCTGGACAGGCTGTGGGAAACACTGAAGCTTTCTTT.

The chain is built from TRBV6-1 and TRBJ2-1, with 8 bases lining up with TRBD1. V trimming: 7 bases; J trimming: 2 bases; junction bases outside the gene matches: 7. Germline loops: CDR1 MNHNS, CDR2 SASEGT. This CDR3 comprises 15 residues. The CDR3 DNA is TGTGCCAGCACTTCCGACAGGGGCGCCTACAATGAGCAGTTCTTC. This gives the protein CASTSDRGAYNEQFF.

This chain connects TRBV11-2 to TRBJ2-7, with a weak D call TRBD1 (6 bases). CDR1 SGHAT and CDR2 FQNNGV come from the germline V gene. The CDR3 is made up of 15 amino acids. V shed 5 bases and J shed 1 base, with 15 bases lying between them. CDR3 in amino acids: CASSEGQGLSYEQYF. As DNA, the CDR3 is TGTGCCAGCAGCGAGGGGCAGGGGCTTTCCTACGAGCAGTACTTC.

This clone showed up just once. The J gene is TRBJ2-6, the V gene TRBV18; D uncertain. Trimming left V 0 bases short and J 0 bases short, with 3 bases between. The length of the CDR3 is 15 residues. From germline, CDR1 is KGHSH and CDR2 LQKENI. The CDR3 nucleotides read TGTGCCAGCTCACCACCCGACTCTGGGGCCAACGTCCTGACTTTC. It yields the protein CASSPPDSGANVLTF.

The chain employs TRBV7-3 and TRBJ2-1, with 8 bases that match TRBD2. The CDR3 totals 16 residues. Germline V gene lookup returns CDR1 SGHTA and CDR2 FQGTGA. The V and J ends lost 1 base and 6 bases, in that order; junction bases with no gene match: 8. CDR3 sequence: CASSLSVGRGVNEQFF. In nucleotides, the CDR3 is TGTGCCAGCAGCTTAAGCGTCGGGAGGGGCGTCAATGAGCAGTTCTTC. The variable domain in full, completed from reference TRBV7-3 and TRBJ2-1, reads GAGVSQTPSNKVTEKGKYVELRCDPISGHTALYWYRQSLGQGPEFLIYFQGTGAADDSGLPNDRFFAVRPEGSVSTLKIQRTERGDSAVYLCASSLSVGRGVNEQFFGPGTRLTVL.

V and J are TRBV7-2 and TRBJ2-6; no clear D. Trimming took off 4 bases at V and 1 base at J, with 8 bases between the two ends. In germline, CDR1 is SGHTA, CDR2 FQGNSA. CDR3 length: 15 residues. DNA for the CDR3: TGTGCCAGCAGCTCCTCTCTGTCTGGGGCCAACGTCCTGACTTTC. Translated: CASSSSLSGANVLTF. The full variable domain, in which reference TRBV7-2 and TRBJ2-6 provide the parts outside the CDR3, is GAGVSQSPSNKVTEKGKDVELRCDPISGHTALYWYRQSLGQGLEFLIYFQGNSAPDKSGLPSDRFSAERTGGSVSTLTIQRTQQEDSAVYLCASSSSLSGANVLTFGAGSRLTVL.

CDR3 nucleotides: TGTGCCAGCAGCTTACAGACGACGAACACTGAAGCTTTCTTT. Residues: CASSLQTTNTEAFF. The V call is TRBV5-4, the J call TRBJ1-1; D unresolved. V gave up 2 bases and J gave up 1 base, with 9 bases separating them. The CDR3 length is 14 residues. Germline V gene sequence: CDR1 SGHNT, CDR2 YYREEE (reference sequence).

The V gene is TRBV4-2, the J gene TRBJ2-3; weak D call: TRBD2 (5 bases). Germline CDR1 reads LGHNA; CDR2 reads YNFKEQ. The V and J ends lost 1 base and 0 bases respectively, with 14 bases between them. This CDR3 comprises 17 residues. The CDR3 loop is CASSQGRSGRSTDTQYF. In DNA, the CDR3 is TGTGCCAGCAGCCAAGGGCGAAGCGGACGTAGCACAGATACGCAGTATTTT.

This rearrangement joins TRBV19 to TRBJ1-1; D unclear. Germline CDR1 is LNHDA and CDR2 is SQIVND (reference sequence). V lost 7 bases and J 1 base, leaving 22 bases between the germline ends. This CDR3 comprises 17 residues. Here the CDR3 reads CASNMGMSTHRNTEAFF. The CDR3 bases are TGTGCCAGTAATATGGGGATGTCAACACACCGGAACACTGAAGCTTTCTTT.